The 14 T cell receptor beta chains below all came from one sample that was sequenced in a study of identical twins. TCRdb analysed the 5' RACE reads with MiXCR anew, one entry per CDR3 protein. The sample includes roughly 720,000 distinct CDR3 sequences, 18% seen only once; the top ten take approximately 14%. The same specimen was also included in a second study, on T cells expressing NK-cell markers.

Sample: PBMCs. Source of these receptors: a woman aged 18-35 years in good health.

The V and J genes are TRBV10-3 and TRBJ1-1, with D possibly TRBD1 on 5 matching bases. Per the germline V gene, CDR1 is ENHRY and CDR2 is SYGVKD. The CDR3 length is 11 residues. V shed 6 bases and J shed 5 bases, with 7 bases lying between them. CDR3 sequence reads: CAIRRGTEAFF. The CDR3 coding sequence is TGTGCCATCAGGAGGGGTACTGAAGCTTTCTTT.

This clonotype came up a few times. The rearrangement uses TRBV12-3 or TRBV12-4 and TRBJ2-3, with TRBD2 matching over 11 bases. V lost 5 bases and J lost 4; bases outside the gene matches: 5. The CDR3 is made up of 15 amino acids. The CDR3 DNA reads TGTGCCAGCAGTCATAGCGGGAGGGCCCCAGATACGCAGTATTTT. Residues: CASSHSGRAPDTQYF.

This clonotype occurred many times. The CDR3 loop is CASSSGQVYGYTF. As DNA, the CDR3 is TGTGCCAGCAGCTCGGGACAGGTCTATGGCTACACCTTC. V gene TRBV7-3 combines with J gene TRBJ1-2; TRBD1 aligns across 8 bases. This CDR3 is built from 13 residues. V gave up 4 bases and J gave up 4 bases; unmatched junction bases: 2. Germline V gene sequence: CDR1 SGHTA, CDR2 FQGTGA.

The rearrangement links TRBV7-6 to TRBJ2-5; 8 positions match TRBD1. This CDR3 is built from 16 residues. The V gene end was trimmed by 6 bases and the J gene end by 4 bases; junction bases not matched to a gene: 13. CDR1 is SGHVS, CDR2 FNYEAQ, per germline. The CDR3 sequence: CASSRRTGPYGETQYF. The CDR3 DNA reads TGTGCCAGCAGTCGAAGGACAGGGCCATACGGAGAGACCCAGTACTTC.

The chain couples TRBV5-1 to TRBJ2-5, with 12 bases fitting TRBD2. Per the germline V gene, CDR1 is SGHRS and CDR2 is YFSETQ. V shed 5 bases and J 3 bases; nucleotides not matched to a gene: 5. This CDR3 spans 15 amino acids. In DNA form, the CDR3 reads TGCGCCAGCAGAAGACTAGCGGGAGCCAAAGAGACCCAGTACTTC. It encodes CASRRLAGAKETQYF.

This chain uses TRBV7-8 with TRBJ2-7; D remains ambiguous. The CDR3 totals 12 residues. Germline V gene data show CDR1 as SGHVS and CDR2 as FQNEAQ. Trimming shortened V by 5 bases and J by 5 bases, and 10 bases separated the two germline ends. The CDR3 DNA reads as TGTGCCAGCAGCCTCTCCTTAGACGAGCAGTACTTC. Protein product: CASSLSLDEQYF. Variable domain in full (rest from reference TRBV7-8 and TRBJ2-7): GAGVSQSPRYKVAKRGQDVALRCDPISGHVSLFWYQQALGQGPEFLTYFQNEAQLDKSGLPSDRFFAERPEGSVSTLKIQRTQQEDSAVYLCASSLSLDEQYFGPGTRLTVT.

This sequence joins TRBV20-1 and TRBJ2-5; TRBD1 might be the D (5 bases). The ends were cut back, 5 bases at V and 3 bases at J, with 16 bases in the middle. The CDR3 has 14 residues. Germline assignment: CDR1 DFQATT and CDR2 SNEGSKA (reference sequence). The CDR3 sequence: CSALGLGPKETQYF. The CDR3 DNA reads as TGCAGTGCTTTGGGTTTGGGGCCGAAAGAGACCCAGTACTTC.

The rearrangement links TRBV7-9 to TRBJ2-7; no definite D call. The length of the CDR3 is 14 residues. The germline CDR1 and CDR2 sequences are SEHNR and FQNEAQ (reference sequence). Trimming took off 6 bases at V and 4 bases at J, with 16 bases between the two ends. The CDR3 DNA sequence: TGTGCCAGCAGTATACCGTTTGATGGGTACGAGCAGTACTTC. Its translation is CASSIPFDGYEQYF.

CDR3 coding DNA: TGTGCCAGCAGCCCAAGGGAGCGCTTCCCTTGGGAGCAGTACTTC. This encodes CASSPRERFPWEQYF. The gene calls are TRBV12-3 or TRBV12-4 and TRBJ2-7; maybe TRBD2 (5 bases). This CDR3 spans 15 amino acids. Trimming removed 6 bases at V and 7 bases at J, with 22 bases between.

The chain links TRBV6-5 to TRBJ2-7, with a possible D match to TRBD2 (5 bases). Per the germline V gene, CDR1 is MNHEY and CDR2 is SVGAGI. The germline V and J ends were trimmed by 0 bases and 2 bases, with 14 bases remaining between them. The CDR3 totals 16 residues. The CDR3 protein is CASSYSGSGLTYEQYF. The CDR3 nucleotides read TGTGCCAGCAGTTACTCGGGGTCGGGGTTGACCTACGAGCAGTACTTC.

This clonotype came up a few times. The rearrangement joins TRBV30 to TRBJ2-1, with 9 bases identical to TRBD2. Germline CDR1 reads GTSNPN; CDR2 reads SVGIG (reference sequence). The junction had 10 bases not matched to a gene; V was cut back by 8 bases and J by 8 bases. The CDR3 is 13 residues long. The CDR3 spells CARRSGRGDEQFF. DNA for the CDR3: TGTGCCCGACGTAGCGGGAGAGGGGATGAGCAGTTCTTC.

This chain connects TRBV19 to TRBJ2-7; D remains unclear. Germline CDR1 LNHDA, CDR2 SQIVND (reference sequence). V was shortened by 10 bases and J by 6 bases, with 19 bases between the two germline ends. This CDR3 is 13 amino acids long. CDR3 amino acids: CATARLALAEQYF. CDR3 nucleotides: TGTGCCACCGCAAGACTTGCTTTGGCCGAGCAGTACTTC.

V and J are TRBV27 and TRBJ1-4, with D maybe TRBD1 (6 bases). Germline V gives CDR1 MNHEY, CDR2 SMNVEV (reference sequence). This CDR3 has 13 amino acids. The germline V and J ends were trimmed by 4 bases and 8 bases, with 11 bases remaining between them. CDR3 sequence (DNA): TGTGCCAGCAGTTCACAGGGAGGCGAAAAACTGTTTTTT. This codes for CASSSQGGEKLFF.

The chain combines TRBV10-3 with TRBJ2-5; D unresolved. This CDR3 has 15 residues. Germline loops: CDR1 ENHRY, CDR2 SYGVKD. V shed 3 bases and J shed 0 bases, with 11 bases lying between them. The DNA of the CDR3 is TGTGCCATCAGTGAAAGGCTGACGTACCAAGAGACCCAGTACTTC. It translates to CAISERLTYQETQYF.